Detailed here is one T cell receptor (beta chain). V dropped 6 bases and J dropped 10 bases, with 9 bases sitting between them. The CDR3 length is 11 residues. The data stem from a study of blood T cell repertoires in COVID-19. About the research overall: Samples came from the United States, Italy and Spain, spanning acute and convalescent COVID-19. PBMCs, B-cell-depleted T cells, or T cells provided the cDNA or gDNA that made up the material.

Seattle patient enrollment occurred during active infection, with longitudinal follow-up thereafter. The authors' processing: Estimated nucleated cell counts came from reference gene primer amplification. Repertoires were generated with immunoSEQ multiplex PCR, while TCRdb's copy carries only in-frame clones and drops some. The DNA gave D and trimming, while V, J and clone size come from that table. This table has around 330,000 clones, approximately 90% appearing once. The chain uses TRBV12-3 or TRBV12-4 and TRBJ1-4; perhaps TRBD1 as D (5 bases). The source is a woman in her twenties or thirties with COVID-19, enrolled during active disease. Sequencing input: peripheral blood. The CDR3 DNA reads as TGTGCCAGCAGCTACGGGGGAAAACTGTTTTTT. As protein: CASSYGGKLFF.